Detailed here is one T cell receptor (beta chain). Method: immunoSEQ multiplex PCR; TCRdb's copy keeps in-frame clones and lacks some. Altogether a few hundred thousand clones are present, around 87% being singletons, with the ten largest covering approximately 6.8%. This specimen comes from a study of blood T cell repertoires in COVID-19. Looking at the study overall: From T cells, B-cell-depleted T cells, or PBMCs came the material, which was cDNA or gDNA.

CDR3 length: 13 residues. V shed 9 bases and J shed 2 bases, with 11 bases lying between them. Germline V gene data show CDR1 as SNHLY and CDR2 as FYNNEI. V usage is TRBV2 and J usage is TRBJ1-5; perhaps TRBD1 as D (5 bases). This receptor was taken from a woman in her sixties or seventies with active or convalescent COVID-19. Sample: peripheral blood. The CDR3 protein is CASAGSGNQPQHF. The CDR3 bases are TGTGCCAGTGCAGGGTCGGGCAATCAGCCCCAGCATTTT.